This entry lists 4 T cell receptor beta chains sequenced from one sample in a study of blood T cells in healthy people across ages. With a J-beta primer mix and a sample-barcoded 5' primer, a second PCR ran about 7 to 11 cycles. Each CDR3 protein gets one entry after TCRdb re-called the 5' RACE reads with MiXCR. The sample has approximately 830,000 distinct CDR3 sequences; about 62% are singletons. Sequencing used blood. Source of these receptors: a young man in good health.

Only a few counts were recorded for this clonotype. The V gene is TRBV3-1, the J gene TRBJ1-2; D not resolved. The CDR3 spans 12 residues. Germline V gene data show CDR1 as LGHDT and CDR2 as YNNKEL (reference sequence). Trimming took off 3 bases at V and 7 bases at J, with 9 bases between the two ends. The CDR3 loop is CASSQAWAGYTF. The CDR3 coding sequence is TGTGCCAGCAGCCAGGCTTGGGCTGGCTACACCTTC.

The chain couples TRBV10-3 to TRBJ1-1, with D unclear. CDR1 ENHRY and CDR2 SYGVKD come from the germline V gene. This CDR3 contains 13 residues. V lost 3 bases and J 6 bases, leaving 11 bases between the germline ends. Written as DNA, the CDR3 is TGTGCCATCAGTGACCTTACAGCCTCTGAAGCTTTCTTT. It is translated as CAISDLTASEAFF.

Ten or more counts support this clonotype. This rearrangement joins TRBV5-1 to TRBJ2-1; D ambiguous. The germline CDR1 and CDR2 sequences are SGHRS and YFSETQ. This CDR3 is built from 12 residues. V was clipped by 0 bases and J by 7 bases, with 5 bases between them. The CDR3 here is CASSLDGNEQFF. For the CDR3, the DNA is TGCGCCAGCAGCTTGGATGGGAATGAGCAGTTCTTC.

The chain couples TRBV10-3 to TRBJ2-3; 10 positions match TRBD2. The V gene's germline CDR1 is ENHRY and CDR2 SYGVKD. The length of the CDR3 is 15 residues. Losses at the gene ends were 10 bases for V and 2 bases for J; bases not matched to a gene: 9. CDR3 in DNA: TGTGCCACTTTGGGACTAGCGAGCCCCACAGATACGCAGTATTTT. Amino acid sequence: CATLGLASPTDTQYF.